A selection of T cell receptor beta chains follows, all from one sample in a study of identical twins. In TCRdb, the 5' RACE reads were re-called with MiXCR into one record per CDR3 protein. Of some 710,000 distinct CDR3 sequences detected, 6.1% appear once; the ten largest clones hold about 2%. What was sequenced was naive T cells sorted from blood. The source is a man aged 18 to 29 in good health. The CDR3 runs from the conserved cysteine through the conserved F or W. D genes are given only for firm matches. Clone size is given for some rows only: seen once, a few or many times, or a class if the clone is expanded.

length,D,size,V,J,DNA,CDR3
15,TRBD1,many,TRBV12-3/TRBV12-4,TRBJ1-6,TGTGCCAGCAGTTTAGCCGGGACAGGGAATTCACCCCTCCACTTT,CASSLAGTGNSPLHF
17,-,many,TRBV10-3,TRBJ1-5,TGTGCCATCAGTGAGTCTTCGACGGGGGTGGGCAATCAGCCCCAGCATTTT,CAISESSTGVGNQPQHF
17,-,few,TRBV7-2,TRBJ1-4,TGTGCCAGCAGCTTAGCGCGGGGTTCAGGCCTTAATGAAAAACTGTTTTTT,CASSLARGSGLNEKLFF
15,-,-,TRBV2,TRBJ1-3,TGTGCCAGCAGTGGGGACAACCAACCTGGAAACACCATATATTTT,CASSGDNQPGNTIYF
13,-,many,TRBV6-1,TRBJ2-2,TGTGCCACTAAACGGGGACTCAACGGGGAGCTGTTTTTT,CATKRGLNGELFF
16,TRBD2,-,TRBV2,TRBJ2-1,TGTGCCAGCAGTGAAATCCTAGCGGGAGGGTCAAATGAGCAGTTCTTC,CASSEILAGGSNEQFF
13,TRBD2,many,TRBV12-3/TRBV12-4,TRBJ2-7,TGTGCCAGCAGGGAACCGCTAGCGGGCGAGCAGTACTTC,CASREPLAGEQYF
12,TRBD2,-,TRBV27,TRBJ2-1,TGTGCCAGGTTACGGACTAGGAATGAGCAGTTCTTC,CARLRTRNEQFF
13,TRBD2,many,TRBV29-1,TRBJ2-1,TGCAGCGTTGACACTAGCGGCAACAATGAGCAGTTCTTC,CSVDTSGNNEQFF
16,TRBD1,many,TRBV15,TRBJ2-2,TGTGCCACCAGCAGAGTGAATTTAGGGGGCATCGGGGAGCTGTTTTTT,CATSRVNLGGIGELFF
17,TRBD1,few,TRBV5-6,TRBJ2-2,TGTGCCAGCGGTAATCGGCAGGGGGCGCGTTTCACCGGGGAGCTGTTTTTT,CASGNRQGARFTGELFF
13,-,many,TRBV30,TRBJ2-5,TGTGCCTCCTCTCCGGGCCGCGCGGAGACCCAGTACTTC,CASSPGRAETQYF
11,-,many,TRBV25-1,TRBJ2-3,TGTGCCAGCATTTCGACAGATACGCAGTATTTT,CASISTDTQYF
15,-,many,TRBV3-1,TRBJ2-1,TGTGCCAGCAGCCAAGGAATTTTTTCCTACAATGAGCAGTTCTTC,CASSQGIFSYNEQFF
13,-,many,TRBV18,TRBJ1-1,TGTGCCAGCAGTCCACAGGGAAACACTGAAGCTTTCTTT,CASSPQGNTEAFF
14,TRBD1,many,TRBV9,TRBJ2-5,TGTGCCAGCAGCGTGGACAGGGGTCAAGAGACCCAGTACTTC,CASSVDRGQETQYF
15,-,-,TRBV18,TRBJ2-7,TGTGCCAGCTCTCAGTCCGGGACCGTCAAACTCGAGCAGTACTTC,CASSQSGTVKLEQYF
14,-,few,TRBV7-2,TRBJ2-7,TGTGCCAGCAGGGTGTGGGGGGCTGGATACGAGCAGTACTTC,CASRVWGAGYEQYF
17,TRBD2,many,TRBV4-3,TRBJ2-3,TGCGCCAGCAGCCAAGATGTCGAGGGAGGGCCAATAGATACGCAGTATTTT,CASSQDVEGGPIDTQYF
16,-,many,TRBV12-3/TRBV12-4,TRBJ1-5,TGTGCCAGCAGTTTGTCGTCATTCCGTGGCAATCAGCCCCAGCATTTT,CASSLSSFRGNQPQHF